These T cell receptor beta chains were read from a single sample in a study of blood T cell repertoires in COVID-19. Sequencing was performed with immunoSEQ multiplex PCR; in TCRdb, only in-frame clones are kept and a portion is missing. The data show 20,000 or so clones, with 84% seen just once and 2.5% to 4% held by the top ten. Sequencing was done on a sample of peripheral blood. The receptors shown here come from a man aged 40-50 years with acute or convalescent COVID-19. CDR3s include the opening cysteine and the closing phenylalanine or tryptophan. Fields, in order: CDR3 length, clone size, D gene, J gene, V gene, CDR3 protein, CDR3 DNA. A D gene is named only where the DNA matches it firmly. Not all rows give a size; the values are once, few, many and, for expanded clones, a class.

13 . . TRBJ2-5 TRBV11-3 CASSLVRGETQYF TGTGCCAGCAGCTTAGTCCGGGGGGAGACCCAGTACTTC
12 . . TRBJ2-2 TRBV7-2 CASSYSGGELFF TGTGCCAGCAGCTACTCAGGAGGGGAGCTGTTTTTT
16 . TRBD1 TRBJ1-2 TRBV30 CAWKSWGQGSNYGYTF TGTGCCTGGAAAAGTTGGGGACAGGGATCTAACTATGGCTACACCTTC
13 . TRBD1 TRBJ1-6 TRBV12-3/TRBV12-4 CASSRTGDTPLHF TGTGCCAGCAGTCGTACAGGGGATACACCCCTCCACTTT
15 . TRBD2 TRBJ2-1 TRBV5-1 CASSLQRGSYNEQFF TGCGCCAGCAGCTTACAGCGGGGCTCCTACAATGAGCAGTTCTTC
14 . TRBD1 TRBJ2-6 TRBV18 CASSPPTGSPAITF TGTGCCAGCTCACCCCCGACAGGGTCTCCCGCTATTACTTTC
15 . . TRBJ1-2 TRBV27 CATRWSPSGVYGYTF TGTGCCACCCGGTGGTCCCCCTCGGGGGTCTATGGCTACACCTTC
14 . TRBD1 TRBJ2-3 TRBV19 CASTDRAFTDTQYF TGTGCCAGTACGGACAGGGCTTTCACAGATACGCAGTATTTT
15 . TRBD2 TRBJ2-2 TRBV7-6 CASSLTPGGTGELFF TGTGCCAGCAGCTTAACGCCGGGGGGCACCGGGGAGCTGTTTTTT
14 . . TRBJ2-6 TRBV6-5 CASSYLSGANVLTF TGTGCCAGCAGTTACCTCTCTGGGGCCAACGTCCTGACTTTC
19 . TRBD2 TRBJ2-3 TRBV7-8 CASSLALLIAGGITDTQYF TGTGCCAGCAGCTTAGCGCTCCTGATAGCGGGAGGTATAACAGATACGCAGTATTTT
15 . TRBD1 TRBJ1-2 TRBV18 CASSPGQGDNYGYTF TGTGCCAGCTCACCGGGACAGGGGGATAACTATGGCTACACCTTC
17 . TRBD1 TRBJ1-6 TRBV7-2 CASSLAGQGPNSSPLHF TGTGCCAGCAGCTTAGCGGGACAGGGTCCGAATAGCTCACCCCTCCACTTT
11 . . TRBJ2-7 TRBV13 CASSFNREQYF TGTGCCAGCAGCTTTAATCGGGAGCAGTACTTC
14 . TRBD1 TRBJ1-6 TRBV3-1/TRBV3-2 CASSPGTGPSPLHF TGTGCCAGCAGCCCCGGGACAGGGCCCTCACCCCTCCACTTT
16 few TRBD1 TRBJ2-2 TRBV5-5 CASSPSGTVSTGELFF TGTGCCAGCAGCCCCTCAGGGACAGTGAGCACCGGGGAGCTGTTTTTT
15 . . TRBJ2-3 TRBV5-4 CASSLVARNTDTQYF TGTGCCAGCAGCTTGGTGGCCAGAAACACAGATACGCAGTATTTT
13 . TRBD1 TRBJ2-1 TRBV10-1 CASRRQGSNEQFF TGCGCCAGCAGAAGACAGGGATCGAATGAGCAGTTCTTC
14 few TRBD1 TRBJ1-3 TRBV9 CASSGGTAGNTIYF TGTGCCAGCAGCGGCGGGACAGCTGGAAACACCATATATTTT
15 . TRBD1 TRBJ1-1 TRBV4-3 CASSPSGTGYTEAFF TGCGCCAGCAGCCCTTCCGGGACAGGCTACACTGAAGCTTTCTTT
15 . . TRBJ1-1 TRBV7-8 CASRPAGQLNTEAFF TGTGCCAGCAGACCCGCTGGGCAGTTGAACACTGAAGCTTTCTTT
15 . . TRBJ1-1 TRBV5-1 CASSLVAGTNTEAFF TGCGCCAGCAGCTTGGTAGCGGGCACGAACACTGAAGCTTTCTTT
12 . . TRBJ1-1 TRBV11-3 CASSFSGTEAFF TGTGCCAGCAGCTTCTCGGGTACTGAAGCTTTCTTT
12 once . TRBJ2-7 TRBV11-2 CASSLDGYEQYF TGTGCCAGCAGCTTAGACGGGTACGAGCAGTACTTC
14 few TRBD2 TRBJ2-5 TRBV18 CASSDRTSQETQYF TGTGCCAGCTCGGATCGGACTAGCCAAGAGACCCAGTACTTC
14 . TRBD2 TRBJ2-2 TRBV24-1 CATRSGGHTGELFF TGTGCCACCAGATCGGGAGGGCACACCGGGGAGCTGTTTTTT
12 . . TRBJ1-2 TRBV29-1 CSVAGGLRGYTF TGCAGCGTCGCCGGCGGGCTGCGGGGCTACACCTTC
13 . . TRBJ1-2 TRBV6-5 CASLHRDGGGYTF TGTGCCAGCCTTCACAGGGATGGGGGTGGCTACACCTTC
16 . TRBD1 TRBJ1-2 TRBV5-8 CASSRKQGAIQYGYTF TGTGCCAGCAGCCGAAAACAGGGGGCGATTCAGTATGGCTACACCTTC
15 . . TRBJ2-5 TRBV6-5 CASLSEGRYQETQYF TGTGCCAGCCTCTCGGAGGGCCGGTACCAAGAGACCCAGTACTTC
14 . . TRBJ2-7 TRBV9 CASSVTDASYEQYF TGTGCCAGCAGCGTGACAGATGCCTCCTACGAGCAGTACTTC
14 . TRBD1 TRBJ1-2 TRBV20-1 CSASGGDRESGYTF TGCAGTGCTAGTGGGGGGGACAGGGAGAGTGGCTACACCTTC
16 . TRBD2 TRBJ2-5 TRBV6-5 CASSYGPGGPGETQYF TGTGCCAGCAGTTACGGGCCGGGAGGGCCGGGGGAGACCCAGTACTTC
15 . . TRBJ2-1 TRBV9 CASSPSRKRDNEQFF TGTGCCAGCAGCCCGAGTCGGAAGCGCGACAATGAGCAGTTCTTC
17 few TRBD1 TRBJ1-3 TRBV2 CASSAVGQESSGNTIYF TGTGCCAGCAGTGCGGTAGGACAGGAGAGCTCTGGAAACACCATATATTTT
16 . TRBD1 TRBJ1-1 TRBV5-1 CASSLQGQGWNTEAFF TGCGCCAGCAGCTTACAGGGGCAGGGTTGGAACACTGAAGCTTTCTTT
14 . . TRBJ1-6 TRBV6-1 CASSETGYNSPLHF TGTGCCAGCAGTGAAACAGGGTATAATTCACCCCTCCACTTT
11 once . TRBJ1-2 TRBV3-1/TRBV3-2 CACTRLEGYTF TGTGCCTGCACCCGCCTTGAGGGCTACACCTTC
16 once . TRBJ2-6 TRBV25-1 CASSPSVLSGANVLTF TGTGCCAGCAGTCCAAGCGTCCTCTCTGGGGCCAACGTCCTGACTTTC